Below are 19 T cell receptor beta chains sequenced from a single sample in a study of T cells of healthy individuals. Each CDR3 protein is one row after TCRdb ran MiXCR on the 5' RACE reads. Of 41,000 or so distinct CDR3 sequences in the sample, 4% to 5.5% were seen once. The source of these receptors is a human donor in good health.

In its sample, this clonotype was seen a few times. V gene TRBV19 combines with J gene TRBJ1-5; 12 positions agree with TRBD1. With 6 bases clipped from V and 6 bases from J, the junction kept 9 bases outside the gene matches. From germline, CDR1 is LNHDA and CDR2 SQIVND (reference sequence). The CDR3 sequence is 16 residues long. The CDR3 loop reads CASRRTRDRGLQPQHF. CDR3 nucleotides: TGTGCCAGTAGAAGAACCCGGGACAGGGGGCTTCAGCCCCAGCATTTT.

V usage is TRBV18 and J usage is TRBJ2-1; D might be TRBD1 or TRBD2, each matching 5 bases. Trimming removed 3 bases from V and 5 bases from J, with 20 bases in between. Per germline, CDR1 KGHSH and CDR2 LQKENI. The CDR3 totals 17 residues. The CDR3 sequence is CASSPPPVWGPNNEQFF. The DNA for the CDR3 is TGTGCCAGCTCACCCCCCCCGGTCTGGGGACCGAACAATGAGCAGTTCTTC.

This clonotype was seen many times. The chain has TRBV20-1 and TRBJ1-1; maybe TRBD1 (6 bases). V was pared by 5 bases and J by 5 bases, with 15 bases between. Germline V gene sequence: CDR1 DFQATT, CDR2 SNEGSKA (reference sequence). This CDR3 comprises 13 residues. CDR3 loop: CSAAKNRETEAFF. The CDR3 region has the DNA TGCAGTGCTGCTAAGAACAGGGAGACTGAAGCTTTCTTT.

This clonotype was seen at least ten times. The rearrangement joins TRBV18 to TRBJ1-2, with a possible D match to TRBD1 (5 bases). The CDR3 covers 15 residues. Trimming removed 3 bases from V and 0 bases from J, with 11 bases in between. Germline values: CDR1 KGHSH, CDR2 LQKENI. In DNA, the CDR3 is TGTGCCAGCTCACCCGGGACGGCTCCTAACTATGGCTACACCTTC. Its protein is CASSPGTAPNYGYTF.

This clonotype was counted at least ten times. The rearrangement joins TRBV5-5 to TRBJ1-4, with D perhaps matching TRBD1 (6 bases). The CDR3 has 13 amino acids. V was shortened by 4 bases and J by 8 bases, with 12 bases between the two germline ends. Per germline, CDR1 SGHKS and CDR2 YYEKEE (reference sequence). For the CDR3, the DNA is TGTGCCAGCAGCCCGAGGACAGAAGAAAAACTGTTTTTT. It translates to CASSPRTEEKLFF.

This clonotype was detected ten times or more. This chain joins TRBV19 and TRBJ2-2; D gene ambiguous. V shed 7 bases and J shed 6 bases, with 15 bases lying between them. The CDR3 runs 14 residues. Germline lookup yields CDR1 LNHDA and CDR2 SQIVND (reference sequence). CDR3 in amino acids: CASNQALGSGELFF. For the CDR3, the DNA is TGTGCCAGTAATCAAGCACTGGGTTCCGGGGAGCTGTTTTTT.

V gene TRBV6-5 combines with J gene TRBJ1-1; D is undetermined. The CDR3 extends over 17 amino acids. Germline V gene sequence: CDR1 MNHEY, CDR2 SVGAGI. The ends were cut back, 0 bases at V and 2 bases at J, with 16 bases in the middle. The chain's CDR3 is CASSYSYRWAGNTEAFF. CDR3 bases: TGTGCCAGCAGTTACTCGTATAGATGGGCAGGAAACACTGAAGCTTTCTTT.

This clonotype was observed at least ten times. The chain carries TRBV12-3 or TRBV12-4 and TRBJ2-6, with D unclear. The CDR3 runs 13 residues. V lost 7 bases and J lost 0, with 4 bases in between. CDR3 protein: CASTDSGANVLTF. The CDR3 coding sequence is TGTGCCAGCACCGACTCTGGGGCCAACGTCCTGACTTTC.

Ten or more counts support this clonotype. V is TRBV28 and J is TRBJ2-7, with 7 bases fitting TRBD2. The germline gives CDR1 MDHEN, CDR2 SYDVKM. The CDR3 loop spans 15 amino acids. The junction had 10 bases not matched to a gene; V was cut back by 4 bases and J by 4 bases. The CDR3 DNA follows: TGTGCCAGCAGTTCCCTGAAACTCGGGAGGTACGAGCAGTACTTC. As protein: CASSSLKLGRYEQYF.

Comments on this clonotype: This may stem from a read error, because a much larger clone lies one nucleotide away. This sequence joins TRBV20-1 and TRBJ1-1; the match to TRBD1 covers 7 bases. Germline-derived CDR1 and CDR2 are DFQATT and SNEGSKA (reference sequence). The CDR3 extends over 15 amino acids. V was clipped by 6 bases and J by 6 bases; unmatched bases: 16. The chain's CDR3 is CSAPLRAGGIAEAFF. Written as DNA, the CDR3 is TGCAGTGCACCATTGCGCGCAGGGGGGATTGCTGAAGCTTTCTTT.

Ten or more counts support this clonotype. This chain links TRBV5-4 with TRBJ2-3, with 9 bases aligning to TRBD2. Germline V CDR1 and CDR2: SGHNT, YYREEE (reference sequence). Trimming cost V 0 bases and J 6 bases; bases outside gene matches: 8. This CDR3 is built from 16 residues. CDR3 sequence: CASSLDASGEVDTQYF. CDR3 sequence (DNA): TGTGCCAGCAGCTTGGATGCTAGCGGGGAGGTGGATACGCAGTATTTT.

In its sample, this clonotype was seen many times. This sequence joins TRBV29-1 and TRBJ2-1, with D perhaps TRBD1 or TRBD2 (6 bases each). The CDR3 spans 17 residues. CDR1 SQVTM and CDR2 ANQGSEA come from the germline V gene. Trimming pared 0 bases from V and 6 bases from J, leaving 21 bases between. This CDR3 reads CSVEDIVGGAEVNEQFF. The CDR3 coding sequence is TGCAGCGTTGAAGACATAGTGGGGGGCGCGGAGGTCAATGAGCAGTTCTTC.

This clonotype has a count of ten or more. The chain couples TRBV3-1 to TRBJ2-3; tentatively, D is TRBD1 (5 bases). Germline loops: CDR1 LGHDT, CDR2 YNNKEL (reference sequence). The germline V and J ends were trimmed by 4 bases and 6 bases, with 17 bases remaining between them. This CDR3 has 15 residues. The CDR3 protein is CASSPGQTSGDTQYF. CDR3 DNA: TGTGCCAGCAGCCCCGGACAAACCTCCGGGGATACGCAGTATTTT.

This clonotype was picked up many times. The chain uses TRBV2 and TRBJ1-4, with D possibly being TRBD1 (6 bases). CDR1 and CDR2 from the germline V gene are SNHLY and FYNNEI. The CDR3 loop spans 12 amino acids. Trimming took 4 bases from V and 14 from J, leaving 14 bases between them. CDR3 sequence: CASSVNRERLFF. DNA for the CDR3: TGTGCCAGCAGTGTAAACAGGGAGAGGCTGTTTTTT.

This clonotype came up many times. The chain employs TRBV7-3 and TRBJ2-5; TRBD1 aligns across 7 bases. Germline values: CDR1 SGHTA, CDR2 FQGTGA. The CDR3 is 14 residues long. V was clipped by 5 bases and J by 2 bases; unmatched bases: 5. CDR3 sequence (DNA): TGTGCCAGCAGCCCGGGACAGAAACAAGAGACCCAGTACTTC. Its protein is CASSPGQKQETQYF.

J is TRBJ2-3 and V is TRBV6-5, with D unclear. Trimming cost V 6 bases and J 1 base, with 14 bases left between them. Germline V gene lookup returns CDR1 MNHEY and CDR2 SVGAGI. The CDR3 is made up of 15 amino acids. CDR3 bases: TGTGCCAGCAGGTTACGGGCGACTGGCACAGATACGCAGTATTTT. Translated, it gives CASRLRATGTDTQYF.

Many counts were recorded for this clonotype. The V gene is TRBV18, the J gene TRBJ1-2, with D hard to call. The V and J ends lost 2 bases and 3 bases respectively, with 10 bases between them. Per germline, CDR1 KGHSH and CDR2 LQKENI. This CDR3 is 14 amino acids long. The CDR3 is CASSPYLDDYGYTF. CDR3 sequence (DNA): TGTGCCAGCTCACCATACTTGGATGACTATGGCTACACCTTC.

This clonotype was observed at least ten times. The chain links TRBV7-2 to TRBJ2-3; 7 positions match TRBD2. V trimming: 4 bases; J trimming: 3 bases; junction bases outside the gene matches: 10. The length of the CDR3 is 16 residues. Per germline, CDR1 SGHTA and CDR2 FQGNSA. CDR3: CASSSGTTPDTDTQYF. CDR3 DNA: TGTGCCAGCAGCTCCGGGACTACCCCAGATACAGATACGCAGTATTTT.

In its sample, this clonotype was seen many times. The chain joins TRBV20-1 to TRBJ2-7; 8 bases are shared with TRBD1. Germline-derived CDR1 and CDR2 are DFQATT and SNEGSKA (reference sequence). This CDR3 region has 12 residues. V lost 5 bases, J lost 5 bases, and 5 bases stayed unmatched. The CDR3 spells CSAGQDRDEQYF. The CDR3 region has the DNA TGCAGTGCTGGACAGGACAGGGACGAGCAGTACTTC.